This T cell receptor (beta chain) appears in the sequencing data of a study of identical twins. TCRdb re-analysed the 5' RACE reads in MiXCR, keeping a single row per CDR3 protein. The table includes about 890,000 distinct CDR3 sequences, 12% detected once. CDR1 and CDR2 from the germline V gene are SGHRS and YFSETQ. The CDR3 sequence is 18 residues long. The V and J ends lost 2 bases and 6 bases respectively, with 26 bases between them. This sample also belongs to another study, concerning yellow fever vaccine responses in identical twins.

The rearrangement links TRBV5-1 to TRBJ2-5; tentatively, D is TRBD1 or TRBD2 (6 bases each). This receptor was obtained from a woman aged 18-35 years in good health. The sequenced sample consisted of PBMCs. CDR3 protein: CASSFILSYSGAQQTQYF. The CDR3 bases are TGCGCCAGCAGCTTTATCCTCTCTTATTCGGGGGCTCAACAGACCCAGTACTTC.